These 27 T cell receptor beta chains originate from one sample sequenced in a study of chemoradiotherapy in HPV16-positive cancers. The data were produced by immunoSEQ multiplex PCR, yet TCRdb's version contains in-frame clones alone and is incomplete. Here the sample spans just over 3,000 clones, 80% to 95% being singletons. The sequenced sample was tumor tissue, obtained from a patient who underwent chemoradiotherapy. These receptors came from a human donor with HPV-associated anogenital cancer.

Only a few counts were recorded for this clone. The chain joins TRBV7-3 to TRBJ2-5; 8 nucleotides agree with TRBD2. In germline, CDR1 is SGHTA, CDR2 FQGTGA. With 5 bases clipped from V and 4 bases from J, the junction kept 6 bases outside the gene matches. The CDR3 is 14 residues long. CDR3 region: CASSLRGGTETQYF. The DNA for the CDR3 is TGTGCCAGCAGCCTCCGGGGGGGGACAGAGACCCAGTACTTC.

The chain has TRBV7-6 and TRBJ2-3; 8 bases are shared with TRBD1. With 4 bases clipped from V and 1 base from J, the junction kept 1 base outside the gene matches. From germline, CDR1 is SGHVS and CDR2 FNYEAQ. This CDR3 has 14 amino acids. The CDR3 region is CASSSGGGTDTQYF. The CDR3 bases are TGTGCCAGCAGCTCAGGGGGCGGCACAGATACGCAGTATTTT.

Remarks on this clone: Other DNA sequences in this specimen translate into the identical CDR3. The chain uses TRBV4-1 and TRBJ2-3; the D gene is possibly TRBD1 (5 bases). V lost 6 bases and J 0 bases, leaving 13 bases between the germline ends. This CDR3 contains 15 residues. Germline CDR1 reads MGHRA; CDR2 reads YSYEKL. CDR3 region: CASSQGSGSTDTQYF. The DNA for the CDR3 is TGCGCCAGCAGTCAGGGCTCCGGGAGCACAGATACGCAGTATTTT.

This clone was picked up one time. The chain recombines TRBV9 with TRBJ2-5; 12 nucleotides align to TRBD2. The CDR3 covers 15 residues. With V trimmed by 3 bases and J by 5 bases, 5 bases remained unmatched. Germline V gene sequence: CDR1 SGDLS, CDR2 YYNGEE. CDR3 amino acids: CASSASGGAGETQYF. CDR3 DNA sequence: TGTGCCAGCAGCGCTAGCGGGGGGGCTGGGGAGACCCAGTACTTC.

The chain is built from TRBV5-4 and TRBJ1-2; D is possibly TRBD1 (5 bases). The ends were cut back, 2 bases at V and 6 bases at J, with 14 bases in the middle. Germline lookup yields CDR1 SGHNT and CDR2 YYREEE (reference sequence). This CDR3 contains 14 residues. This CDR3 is CASSFGGNRDGYTF. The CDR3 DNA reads TGTGCCAGCAGCTTCGGGGGTAATAGGGATGGCTACACCTTC.

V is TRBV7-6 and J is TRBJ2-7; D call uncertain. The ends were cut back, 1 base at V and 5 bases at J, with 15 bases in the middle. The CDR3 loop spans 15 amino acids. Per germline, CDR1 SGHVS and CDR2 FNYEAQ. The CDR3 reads CASSLGAGGLHEQYF. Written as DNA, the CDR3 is TGTGCCAGCAGCTTAGGGGCAGGTGGGCTACACGAGCAGTACTTC.

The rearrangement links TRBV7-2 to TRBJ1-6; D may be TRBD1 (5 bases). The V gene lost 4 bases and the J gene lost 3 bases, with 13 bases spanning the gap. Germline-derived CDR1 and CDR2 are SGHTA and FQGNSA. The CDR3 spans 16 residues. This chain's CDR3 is CASSSQGQVYNSPLHF. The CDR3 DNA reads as TGTGCCAGCAGCTCACAAGGACAAGTCTATAATTCACCCCTCCACTTT.

The CDR3 DNA sequence: TGCGCCAGCAGCTTGGATGCCGCCTTAGTTCACCGCTATGGCTACACCTTC. Translated: CASSLDAALVHRYGYTF. J is TRBJ1-2 and V is TRBV5-1, with no clear D. The CDR3 contains 17 residues. The V end was cut by 0 bases, the J end by 4 bases, with 19 bases between. Germline V gene sequence: CDR1 SGHRS, CDR2 YFSETQ. Full variable domain (missing parts from reference TRBV5-1 and TRBJ1-2): KAGVTQTPRYLIKTRGQQVTLSCSPISGHRSVSWYQQTPGQGLQFLFEYFSETQRNKGNFPGRFSGRQFSNSRSEMNVSTLELGDSALYLCASSLDAALVHRYGYTFGSGTRLTVV.

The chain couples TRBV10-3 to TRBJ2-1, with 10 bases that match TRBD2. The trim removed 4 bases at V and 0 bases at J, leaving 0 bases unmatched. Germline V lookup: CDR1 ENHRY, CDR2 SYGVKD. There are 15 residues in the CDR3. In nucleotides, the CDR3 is TGTGCCATCAGTGGGACTAGCGGCTCCTACAATGAGCAGTTCTTC. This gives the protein CAISGTSGSYNEQFF.

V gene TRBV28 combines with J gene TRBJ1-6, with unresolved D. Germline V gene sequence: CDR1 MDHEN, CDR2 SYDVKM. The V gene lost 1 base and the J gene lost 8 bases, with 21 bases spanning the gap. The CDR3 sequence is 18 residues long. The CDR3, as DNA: TGTGCCAGCAGTTTATCTCTCCGTTTGGGCCGCCTCGATTCACCCCTCCACTTT. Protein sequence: CASSLSLRLGRLDSPLHF.

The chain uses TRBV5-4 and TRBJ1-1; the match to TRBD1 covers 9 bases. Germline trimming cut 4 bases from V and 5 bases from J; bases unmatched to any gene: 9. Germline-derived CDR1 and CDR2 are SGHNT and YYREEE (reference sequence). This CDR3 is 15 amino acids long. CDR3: CASSRRTGAGTEAFF. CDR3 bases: TGTGCCAGCAGCCGAAGGACAGGGGCCGGTACTGAAGCTTTCTTT.

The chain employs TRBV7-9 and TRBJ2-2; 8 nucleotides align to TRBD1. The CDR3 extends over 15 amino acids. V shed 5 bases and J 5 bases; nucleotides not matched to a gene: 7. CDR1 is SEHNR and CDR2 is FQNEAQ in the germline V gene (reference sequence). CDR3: CASSLGQGATGELFF. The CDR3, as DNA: TGTGCCAGCAGCCTTGGACAGGGCGCTACCGGGGAGCTGTTTTTT.

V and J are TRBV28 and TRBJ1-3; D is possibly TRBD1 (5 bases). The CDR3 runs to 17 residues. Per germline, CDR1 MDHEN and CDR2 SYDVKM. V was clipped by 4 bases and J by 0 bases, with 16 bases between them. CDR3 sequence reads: CASSSATGTVSGNTIYF. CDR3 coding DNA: TGTGCCAGCAGTTCCGCCACAGGTACCGTCTCTGGAAACACCATATATTTT.

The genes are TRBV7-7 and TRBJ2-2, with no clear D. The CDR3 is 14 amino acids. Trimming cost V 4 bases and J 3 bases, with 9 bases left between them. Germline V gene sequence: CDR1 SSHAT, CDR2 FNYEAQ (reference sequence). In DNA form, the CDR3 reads TGTGCCAGCAGCTCGACACGGTACACCGGGGAGCTGTTTTTT. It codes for CASSSTRYTGELFF.

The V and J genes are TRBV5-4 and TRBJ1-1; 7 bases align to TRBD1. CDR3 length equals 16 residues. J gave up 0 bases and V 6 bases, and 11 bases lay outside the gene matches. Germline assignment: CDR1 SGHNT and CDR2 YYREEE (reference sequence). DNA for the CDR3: TGTGCCAGCAACATGGGGGCAGGGGGATTGAACACTGAAGCTTTCTTT. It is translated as CASNMGAGGLNTEAFF.

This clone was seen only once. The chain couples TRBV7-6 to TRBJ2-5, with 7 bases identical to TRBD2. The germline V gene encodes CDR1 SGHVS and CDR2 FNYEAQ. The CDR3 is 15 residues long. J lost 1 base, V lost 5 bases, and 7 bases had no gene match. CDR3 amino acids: CASSLLAIPQETQYF. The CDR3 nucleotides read TGTGCCAGCAGCCTACTAGCGATCCCCCAAGAGACCCAGTACTTC.

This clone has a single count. The CDR3 DNA sequence: TGTGCCAGCAGCAAACAGGAGAACACTGAAGCTTTCTTT. Translated, it gives CASSKQENTEAFF. J is TRBJ1-1 and V is TRBV7-3; tentatively, D is TRBD1 (5 bases). This CDR3 is built from 13 residues. Germline loops: CDR1 SGHTA, CDR2 FQGTGA. V lost 5 bases and J lost 1, with 8 bases in between.

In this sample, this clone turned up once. The CDR3 here is CASSQDLETGGKPQHF. CDR3 in DNA: TGCGCCAGCAGCCAAGATCTAGAAACAGGGGGGAAGCCCCAGCATTTT. The chain has TRBV4-1 and TRBJ1-5, with TRBD1 matching over 8 bases. The V segment lost 0 bases and the J segment 8 bases; nucleotides outside the gene matches: 9. Per germline, CDR1 MGHRA and CDR2 YSYEKL. There are 16 residues in the CDR3.

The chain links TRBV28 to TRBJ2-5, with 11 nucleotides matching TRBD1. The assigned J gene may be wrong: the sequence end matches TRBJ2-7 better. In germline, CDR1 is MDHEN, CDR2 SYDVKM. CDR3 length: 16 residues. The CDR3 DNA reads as TGTGCCAGCAGTTTATTATGGACAGGGGGCTTTAACGAGCAGTACTTC. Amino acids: CASSLLWTGGFNEQYF.

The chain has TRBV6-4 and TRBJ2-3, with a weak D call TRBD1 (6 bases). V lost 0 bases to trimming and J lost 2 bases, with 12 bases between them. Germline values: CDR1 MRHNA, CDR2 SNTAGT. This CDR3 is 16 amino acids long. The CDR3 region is CASSDSREGDTDTQYF. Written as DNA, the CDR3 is TGTGCCAGCAGTGACTCACGAGAGGGGGACACAGATACGCAGTATTTT.

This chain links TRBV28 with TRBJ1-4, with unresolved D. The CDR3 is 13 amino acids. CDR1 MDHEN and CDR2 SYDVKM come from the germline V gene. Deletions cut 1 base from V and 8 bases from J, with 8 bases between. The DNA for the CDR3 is TGTGCCAGCAGTTTATTAGGCTTGGAAAAACTGTTTTTT. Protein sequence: CASSLLGLEKLFF.

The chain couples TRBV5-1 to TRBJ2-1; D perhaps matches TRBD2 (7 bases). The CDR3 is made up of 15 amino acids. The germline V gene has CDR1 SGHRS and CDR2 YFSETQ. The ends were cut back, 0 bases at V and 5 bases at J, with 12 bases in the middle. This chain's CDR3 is CASSLVAGAHNEQFF. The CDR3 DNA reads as TGCGCCAGCAGCTTGGTCGCGGGGGCTCACAATGAGCAGTTCTTC.

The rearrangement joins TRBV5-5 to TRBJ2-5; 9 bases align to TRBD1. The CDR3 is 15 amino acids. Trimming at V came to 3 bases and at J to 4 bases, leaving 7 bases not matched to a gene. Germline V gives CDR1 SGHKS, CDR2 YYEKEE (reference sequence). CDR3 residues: CASSYAQGAGETQYF. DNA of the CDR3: TGTGCCAGCAGCTATGCACAGGGGGCGGGAGAGACCCAGTACTTC.

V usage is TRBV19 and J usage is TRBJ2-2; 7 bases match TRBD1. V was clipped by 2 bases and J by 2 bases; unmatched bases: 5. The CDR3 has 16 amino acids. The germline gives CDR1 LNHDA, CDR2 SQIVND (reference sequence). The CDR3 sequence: CASSIRSGGNTGELFF. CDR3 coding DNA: TGTGCCAGTAGTATAAGGTCAGGGGGAAACACCGGGGAGCTGTTTTTT.

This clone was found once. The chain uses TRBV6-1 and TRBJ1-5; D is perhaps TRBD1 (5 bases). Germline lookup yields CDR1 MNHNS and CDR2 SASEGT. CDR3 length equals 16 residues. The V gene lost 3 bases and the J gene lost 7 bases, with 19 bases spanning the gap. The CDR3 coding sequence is TGTGCCAGCAGTGACCTGCCAAGGGGATCTGGGCAGCCCCAGCATTTT. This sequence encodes CASSDLPRGSGQPQHF.

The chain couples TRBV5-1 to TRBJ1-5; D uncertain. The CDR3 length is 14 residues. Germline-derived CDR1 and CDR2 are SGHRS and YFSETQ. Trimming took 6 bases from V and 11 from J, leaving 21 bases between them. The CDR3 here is CASKQVPAFVSQHF. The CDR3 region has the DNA TGCGCCAGCAAACAAGTCCCAGCTTTTGTTTCCCAGCATTTT. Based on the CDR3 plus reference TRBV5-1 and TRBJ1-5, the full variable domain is KAGVTQTPRYLIKTRGQQVTLSCSPISGHRSVSWYQQTPGQGLQFLFEYFSETQRNKGNFPGRFSGRQFSNSRSEMNVSTLELGDSALYLCASKQVPAFVSQHFGDGTRLSIL.

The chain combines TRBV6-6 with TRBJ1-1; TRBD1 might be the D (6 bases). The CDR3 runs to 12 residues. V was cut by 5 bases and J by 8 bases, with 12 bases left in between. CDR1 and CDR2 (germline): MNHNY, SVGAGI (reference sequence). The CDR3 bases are TGTGCCAGCAGTCCCGGGACACTCGAAGCTTTCTTT. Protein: CASSPGTLEAFF.